The clone carrying this TCR beta chain was found a few times. This sample is part of a study of blood T cell repertoires in COVID-19. The wider study: PBMCs, B-cell-depleted T cells, or T cells were the source of the cDNA or gDNA that made up the material.

Method: immunoSEQ multiplex PCR; TCRdb's copy keeps in-frame clones and lacks some. Among tens of thousands of clones listed, approximately 87% were seen once. Germline values: CDR1 SQVTM, CDR2 ANQGSEA. V gave up 2 bases and J gave up 2 bases, with 6 bases separating them. The CDR3 has 12 residues. This receptor was obtained from a man older than 75 in a cohort sampled during active COVID-19. This chain links TRBV29-1 with TRBJ1-2; D remains ambiguous. Sample: peripheral blood. CDR3 residues: CSVEPQNYGYTF. In DNA form, the CDR3 reads TGCAGCGTTGAACCACAGAACTATGGCTACACCTTC.